This TCR beta chain was recovered during a study of blood T cell repertoires in COVID-19. Study-wide background: Donors in the United States, Italy and Spain gave samples during acute or convalescent COVID-19. Sources were T cells, B-cell-depleted T cells, or PBMCs; the material itself was cDNA or gDNA.

V lost 3 bases, J lost 6 bases, and 8 bases stayed unmatched. The CDR3 has 16 residues. In germline, CDR1 is LNHDA, CDR2 SQIVND (reference sequence). Original handling: Amplification with reference gene primers provided the estimates of nucleated cell counts. Method: immunoSEQ multiplex PCR; TCRdb's copy keeps in-frame clones and lacks some. V and J calls and clone size are copied from that table; D and trimming were computed from the DNA. The sample lists about 250,000 clones, about 86% occurring once. The sequence came from a man aged 80 or over with acute or convalescent COVID-19. What was sequenced was peripheral blood. This chain links TRBV19 with TRBJ2-1, with 10 bases fitting TRBD2. CDR3 nucleotides: TGTGCCAGTAGTATTTTTTCTAGCGGGGGAACCAATGAGCAGTTCTTC. Translation gives CASSIFSSGGTNEQFF.